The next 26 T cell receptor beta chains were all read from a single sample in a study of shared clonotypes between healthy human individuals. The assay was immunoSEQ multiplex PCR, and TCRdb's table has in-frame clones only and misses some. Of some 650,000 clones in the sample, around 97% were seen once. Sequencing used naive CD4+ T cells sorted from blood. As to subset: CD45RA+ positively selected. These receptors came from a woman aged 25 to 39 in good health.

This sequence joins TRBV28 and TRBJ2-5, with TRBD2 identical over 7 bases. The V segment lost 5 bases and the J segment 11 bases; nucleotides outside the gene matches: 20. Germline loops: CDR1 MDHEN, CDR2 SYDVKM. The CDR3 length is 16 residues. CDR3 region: CASSKAKGGRIGEQYF. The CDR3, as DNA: TGTGCCAGCAGTAAGGCCAAGGGCGGGAGAATAGGAGAGCAGTACTTC. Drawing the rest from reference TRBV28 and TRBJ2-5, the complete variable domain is DVKVTQSSRYLVKRTGEKVFLECVQDMDHENMFWYRQDPGLGLRLIYFSYDVKMKEKGDIPEGYSVSREKKERFSLILESASTNQTSMYLCASSKAKGGRIGEQYFGPGTRLLVL.

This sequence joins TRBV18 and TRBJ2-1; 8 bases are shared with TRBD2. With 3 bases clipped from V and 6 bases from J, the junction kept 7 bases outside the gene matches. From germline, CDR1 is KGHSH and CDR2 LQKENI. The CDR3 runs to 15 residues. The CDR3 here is CASSPGLAGLNEQFF. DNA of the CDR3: TGTGCCAGCTCACCGGGGCTAGCGGGCCTCAATGAGCAGTTCTTC.

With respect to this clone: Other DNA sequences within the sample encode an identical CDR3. Here the CDR3 reads CASSFGGYSGNTIYF. Here the CDR3 DNA reads TGTGCCAGCAGTTTCGGAGGGTACTCTGGAAACACCATATATTTT. This chain connects TRBV28 to TRBJ1-3; the D is unclear. Germline V gene data show CDR1 as MDHEN and CDR2 as SYDVKM. V gave up 3 bases and J gave up 0 bases, with 9 bases separating them. The CDR3 covers 15 residues.

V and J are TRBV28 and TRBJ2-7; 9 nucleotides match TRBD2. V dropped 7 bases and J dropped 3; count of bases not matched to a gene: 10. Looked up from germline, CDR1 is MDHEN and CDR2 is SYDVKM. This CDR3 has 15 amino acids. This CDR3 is CASTHSSGAYYEQYF. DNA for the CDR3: TGTGCCAGCACCCATTCTAGCGGGGCTTACTACGAGCAGTACTTC.

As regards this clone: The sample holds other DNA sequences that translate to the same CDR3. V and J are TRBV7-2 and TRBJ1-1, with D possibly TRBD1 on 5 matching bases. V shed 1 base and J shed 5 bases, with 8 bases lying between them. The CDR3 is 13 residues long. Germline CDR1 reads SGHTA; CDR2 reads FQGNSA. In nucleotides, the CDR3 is TGTGCCAGCAGCTTAGGGCAGGGTACTGAAGCTTTCTTT. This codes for CASSLGQGTEAFF. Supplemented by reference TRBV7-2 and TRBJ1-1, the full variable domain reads GAGVSQSPSNKVTEKGKDVELRCDPISGHTALYWYRQSLGQGLEFLIYFQGNSAPDKSGLPSDRFSAERTGGSVSTLTIQRTQQEDSAVYLCASSLGQGTEAFFGQGTRLTVV.

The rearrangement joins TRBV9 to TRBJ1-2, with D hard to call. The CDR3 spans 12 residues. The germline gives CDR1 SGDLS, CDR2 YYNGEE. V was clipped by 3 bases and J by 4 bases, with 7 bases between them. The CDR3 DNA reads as TGTGCCAGCAGCGCCAGAGGCTATGGCTACACCTTC. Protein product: CASSARGYGYTF. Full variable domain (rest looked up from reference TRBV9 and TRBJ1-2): DSGVTQTPKHLITATGQRVTLRCSPRSGDLSVYWYQQSLDQGLQFLIQYYNGEERAKGNILERFSAQQFPDLHSELNLSSLELGDSALYFCASSARGYGYTFGSGTRLTVV.

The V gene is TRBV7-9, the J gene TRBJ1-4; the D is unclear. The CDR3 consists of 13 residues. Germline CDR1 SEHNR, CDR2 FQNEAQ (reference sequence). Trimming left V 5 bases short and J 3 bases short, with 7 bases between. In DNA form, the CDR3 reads TGTGCCAGCAGCCCGCAGGCTAATGAAAAACTGTTTTTT. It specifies CASSPQANEKLFF.

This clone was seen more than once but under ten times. DNA of the CDR3: TGTGCTAGTGGTGTCGGGACACCGAACACTGAAGCTTTCTTT. It is translated as CASGVGTPNTEAFF. This sequence joins TRBV12-5 and TRBJ1-1, with D perhaps matching TRBD1 (6 bases). The V gene's germline CDR1 is LGHNT and CDR2 FRNRAP. Trimming took off 5 bases at V and 1 base at J, with 11 bases between the two ends. CDR3 length: 14 residues.

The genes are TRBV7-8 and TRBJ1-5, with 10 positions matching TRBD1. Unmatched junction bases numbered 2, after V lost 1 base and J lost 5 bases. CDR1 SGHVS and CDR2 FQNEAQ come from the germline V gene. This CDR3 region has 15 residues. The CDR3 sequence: CASSLDGTGDQPQHF. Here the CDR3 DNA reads TGTGCCAGCAGCTTAGATGGGACAGGGGATCAGCCCCAGCATTTT.

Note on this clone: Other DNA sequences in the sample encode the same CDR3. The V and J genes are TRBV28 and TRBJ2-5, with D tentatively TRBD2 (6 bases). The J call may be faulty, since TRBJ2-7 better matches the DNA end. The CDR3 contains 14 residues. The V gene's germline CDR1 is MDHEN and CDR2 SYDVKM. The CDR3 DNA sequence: TGTGCCAGCAGTTTCGGGGGTAGCTCCTACGAGCAGTACTTC. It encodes CASSFGGSSYEQYF.

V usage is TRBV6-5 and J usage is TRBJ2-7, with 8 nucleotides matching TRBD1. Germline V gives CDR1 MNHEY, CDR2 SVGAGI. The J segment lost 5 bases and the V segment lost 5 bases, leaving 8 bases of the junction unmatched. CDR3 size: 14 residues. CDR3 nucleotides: TGTGCCAGCAGTCCCGGACAGGGAAGAGACGAGCAGTACTTC. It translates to CASSPGQGRDEQYF.

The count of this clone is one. In DNA, the CDR3 is TGTGCCAGCAAGGGGTTCGGGGAGCAGTACTTC. It yields the protein CASKGFGEQYF. The rearrangement links TRBV27 to TRBJ2-7; maybe TRBD1 (5 bases). The CDR3 is 11 residues long. The germline V and J ends were trimmed by 7 bases and 7 bases, with 11 bases remaining between them. The V gene's germline CDR1 is MNHEY and CDR2 SMNVEV (reference sequence).

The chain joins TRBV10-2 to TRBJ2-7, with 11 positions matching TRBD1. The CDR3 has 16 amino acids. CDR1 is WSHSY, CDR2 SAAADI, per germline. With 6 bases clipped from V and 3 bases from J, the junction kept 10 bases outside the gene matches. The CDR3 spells CASSGEDRGLFYEQYF. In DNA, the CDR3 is TGCGCCAGCAGCGGAGAGGACAGGGGGCTTTTCTACGAGCAGTACTTC.

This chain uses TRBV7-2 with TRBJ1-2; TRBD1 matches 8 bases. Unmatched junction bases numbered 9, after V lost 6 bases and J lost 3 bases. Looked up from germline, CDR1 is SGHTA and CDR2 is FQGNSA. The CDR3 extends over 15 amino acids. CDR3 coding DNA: TGTGCCAGCAGTTTAAGGACAGGGAAAGACTATGGCTACACCTTC. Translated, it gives CASSLRTGKDYGYTF.

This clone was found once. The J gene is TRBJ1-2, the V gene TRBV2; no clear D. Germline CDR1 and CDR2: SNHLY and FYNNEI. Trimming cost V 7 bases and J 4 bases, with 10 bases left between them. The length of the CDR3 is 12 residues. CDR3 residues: CASTLSGYGYTF. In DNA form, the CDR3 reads TGTGCCAGCACCCTCTCGGGCTATGGCTACACCTTC.

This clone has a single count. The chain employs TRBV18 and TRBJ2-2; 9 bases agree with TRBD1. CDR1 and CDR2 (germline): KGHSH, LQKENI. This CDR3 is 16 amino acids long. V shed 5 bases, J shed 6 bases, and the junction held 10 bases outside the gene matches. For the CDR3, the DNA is TGTGCCAGCTCAACCCCCTGGACAGGGGCCGCCGGGGAGCTGTTTTTT. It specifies CASSTPWTGAAGELFF.

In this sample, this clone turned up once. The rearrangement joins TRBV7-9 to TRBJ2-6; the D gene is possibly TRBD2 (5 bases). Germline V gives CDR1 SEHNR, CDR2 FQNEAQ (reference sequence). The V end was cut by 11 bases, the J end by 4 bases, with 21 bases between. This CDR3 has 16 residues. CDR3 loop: CALGGSAAAGANVLTF. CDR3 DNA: TGTGCCTTAGGCGGTTCAGCGGCGGCGGGGGCCAACGTCCTGACTTTC.

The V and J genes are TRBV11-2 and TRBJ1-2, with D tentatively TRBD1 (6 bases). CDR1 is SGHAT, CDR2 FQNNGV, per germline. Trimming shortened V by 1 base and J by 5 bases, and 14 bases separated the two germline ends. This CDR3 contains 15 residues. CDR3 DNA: TGTGCCAGCAGCTTAGCAGGGGCGTCCCGATATGGCTACACCTTC. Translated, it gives CASSLAGASRYGYTF. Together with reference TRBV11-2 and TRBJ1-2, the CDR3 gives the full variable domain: EAGVAQSPRYKIIEKRQSVAFWCNPISGHATLYWYQQILGQGPKLLIQFQNNGVVDDSQLPKDRFSAERLKGVDSTLKIQPAKLEDSAVYLCASSLAGASRYGYTFGSGTRLTVV.

This chain's CDR3 is CASHSLLYRTSMGPSNYGYTF. CDR3 DNA sequence: TGTGCCAGCCACAGTTTGTTATACCGAACCTCGATGGGGCCGTCGAACTATGGCTACACCTTC. The chain uses TRBV28 and TRBJ1-2; weak D call: TRBD1 (5 bases). Trimming removed 8 bases at V and 2 bases at J, with 36 bases between. Looked up from germline, CDR1 is MDHEN and CDR2 is SYDVKM. The CDR3 is made up of 21 amino acids.

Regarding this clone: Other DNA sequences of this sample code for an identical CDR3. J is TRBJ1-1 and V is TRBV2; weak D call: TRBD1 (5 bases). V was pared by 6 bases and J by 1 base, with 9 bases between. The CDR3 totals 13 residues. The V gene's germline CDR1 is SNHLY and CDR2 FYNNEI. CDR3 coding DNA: TGTGCCAGCAGGGGCGACAGGAACACTGAAGCTTTCTTT. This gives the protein CASRGDRNTEAFF.

The CDR3: CASSLRGEETQYF. CDR3 nucleotide sequence: TGTGCCAGCAGCTTGAGGGGAGAAGAGACCCAGTACTTC. The chain carries TRBV5-4 and TRBJ2-5, with D perhaps matching TRBD1 or TRBD2 (5 bases each). Trimming shortened V by 1 base and J by 3 bases, and 7 bases separated the two germline ends. CDR3 length: 13 amino acids. Germline-derived CDR1 and CDR2 are SGHNT and YYREEE (reference sequence).

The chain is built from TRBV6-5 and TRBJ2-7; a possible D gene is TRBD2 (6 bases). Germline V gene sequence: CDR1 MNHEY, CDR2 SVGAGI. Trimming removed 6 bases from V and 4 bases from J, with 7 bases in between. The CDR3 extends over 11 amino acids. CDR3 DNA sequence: TGTGCCAGCAGCGGGGGTTACGAGCAGTACTTC. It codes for CASSGGYEQYF.

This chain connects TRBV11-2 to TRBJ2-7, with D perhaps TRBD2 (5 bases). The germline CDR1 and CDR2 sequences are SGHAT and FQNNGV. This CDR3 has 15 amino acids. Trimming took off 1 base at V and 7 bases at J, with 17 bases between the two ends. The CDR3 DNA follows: TGTGCCAGCAGCTTAGGATCCACTAGTTCGGGGGAGCAGTACTTC. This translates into CASSLGSTSSGEQYF.

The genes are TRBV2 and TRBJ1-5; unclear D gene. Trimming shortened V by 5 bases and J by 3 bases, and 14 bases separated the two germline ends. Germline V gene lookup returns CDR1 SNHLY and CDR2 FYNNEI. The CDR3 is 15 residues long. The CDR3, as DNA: TGTGCCAGCAGTCAGTATAGGAGGGTCAATCAGCCCCAGCATTTT. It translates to CASSQYRRVNQPQHF.

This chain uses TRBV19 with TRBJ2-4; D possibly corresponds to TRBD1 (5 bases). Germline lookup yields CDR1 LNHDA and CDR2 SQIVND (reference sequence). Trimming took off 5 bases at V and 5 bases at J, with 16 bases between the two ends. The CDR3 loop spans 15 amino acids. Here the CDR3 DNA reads TGTGCCAGTAGTTCTCTCAGGGTTGGGGAAAACATTCAGTACTTC. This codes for CASSSLRVGENIQYF. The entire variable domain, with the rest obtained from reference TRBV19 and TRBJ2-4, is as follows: DGGITQSPKYLFRKEGQNVTLSCEQNLNHDAMYWYRQDPGQGLRLIYYSQIVNDFQKGDIAEGYSVSREKKESFPLTVTSAQKNPTAFYLCASSSLRVGENIQYFGAGTRLSVL.

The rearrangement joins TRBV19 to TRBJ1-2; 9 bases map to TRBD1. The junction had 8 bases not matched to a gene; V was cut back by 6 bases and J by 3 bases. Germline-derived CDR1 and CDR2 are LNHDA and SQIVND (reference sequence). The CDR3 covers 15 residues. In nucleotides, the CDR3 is TGTGCCAGTAGAATAACACAGGGGGCGGACTATGGCTACACCTTC. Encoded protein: CASRITQGADYGYTF.